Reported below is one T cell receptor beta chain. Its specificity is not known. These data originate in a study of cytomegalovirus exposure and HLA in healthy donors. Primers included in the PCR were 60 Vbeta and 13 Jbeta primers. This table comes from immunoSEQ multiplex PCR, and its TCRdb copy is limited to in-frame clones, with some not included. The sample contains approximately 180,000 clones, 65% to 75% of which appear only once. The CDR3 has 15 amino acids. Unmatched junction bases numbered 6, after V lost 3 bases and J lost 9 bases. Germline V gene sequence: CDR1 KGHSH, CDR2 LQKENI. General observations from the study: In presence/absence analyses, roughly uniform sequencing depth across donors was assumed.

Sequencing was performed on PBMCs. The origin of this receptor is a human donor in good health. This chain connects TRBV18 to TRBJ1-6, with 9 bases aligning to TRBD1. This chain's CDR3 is CASSPSGDRASPLHF. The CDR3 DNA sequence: TGTGCCAGCTCACCGTCCGGGGACAGGGCTTCACCCCTCCACTTT.